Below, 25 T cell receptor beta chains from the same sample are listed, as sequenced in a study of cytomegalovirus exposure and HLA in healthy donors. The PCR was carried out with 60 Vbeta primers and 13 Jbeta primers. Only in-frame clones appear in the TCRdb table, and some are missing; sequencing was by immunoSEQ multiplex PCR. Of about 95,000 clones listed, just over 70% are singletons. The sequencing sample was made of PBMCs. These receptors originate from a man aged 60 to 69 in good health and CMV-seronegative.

The CDR3 DNA reads TGTGCCAGCAGTCGGGGAGCGGGAGTGGTTGAGACCCAGTACTTC. This gives the protein CASSRGAGVVETQYF. The chain joins TRBV27 to TRBJ2-5; the match to TRBD2 covers 8 bases. The germline gives CDR1 MNHEY, CDR2 SMNVEV (reference sequence). J was trimmed by 5 bases and V by 5 bases; bases with no gene match: 10. The CDR3 has 15 residues.

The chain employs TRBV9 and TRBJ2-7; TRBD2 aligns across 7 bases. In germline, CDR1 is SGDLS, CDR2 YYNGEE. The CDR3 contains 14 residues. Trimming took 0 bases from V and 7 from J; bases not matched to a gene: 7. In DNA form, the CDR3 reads TGTGCCAGCAGCGTAGTGGTCCTCGGGGGGGAGCAGTACTTC. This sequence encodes CASSVVVLGGEQYF.

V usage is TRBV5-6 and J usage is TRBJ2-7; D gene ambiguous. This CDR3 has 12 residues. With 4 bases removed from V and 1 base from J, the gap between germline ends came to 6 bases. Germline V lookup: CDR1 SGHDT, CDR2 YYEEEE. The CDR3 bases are TGTGCCAGCAGCCCCGGGTCCTACGAGCAGTACTTC. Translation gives CASSPGSYEQYF.

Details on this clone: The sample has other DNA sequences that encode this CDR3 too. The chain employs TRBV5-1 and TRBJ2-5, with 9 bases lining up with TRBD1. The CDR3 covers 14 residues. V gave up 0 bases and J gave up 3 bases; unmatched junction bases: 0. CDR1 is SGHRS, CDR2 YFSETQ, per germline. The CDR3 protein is CASSLGQGEETQYF. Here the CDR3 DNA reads TGCGCCAGCAGCTTGGGACAGGGGGAAGAGACCCAGTACTTC.

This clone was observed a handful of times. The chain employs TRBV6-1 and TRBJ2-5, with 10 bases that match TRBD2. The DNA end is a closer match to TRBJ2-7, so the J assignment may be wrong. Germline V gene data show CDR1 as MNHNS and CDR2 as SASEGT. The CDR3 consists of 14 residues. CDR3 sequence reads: CASTLSGRAPEQYF. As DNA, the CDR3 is TGTGCCAGCACCCTCAGCGGGAGGGCCCCCGAGCAGTACTTC.

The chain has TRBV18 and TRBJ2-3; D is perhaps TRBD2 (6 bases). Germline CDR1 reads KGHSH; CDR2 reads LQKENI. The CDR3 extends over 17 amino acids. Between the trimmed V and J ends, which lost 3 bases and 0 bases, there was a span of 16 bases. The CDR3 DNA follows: TGTGCCAGCTCACCCCCCGCCGGGACTTCTAGCACAGATACGCAGTATTTT. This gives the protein CASSPPAGTSSTDTQYF.

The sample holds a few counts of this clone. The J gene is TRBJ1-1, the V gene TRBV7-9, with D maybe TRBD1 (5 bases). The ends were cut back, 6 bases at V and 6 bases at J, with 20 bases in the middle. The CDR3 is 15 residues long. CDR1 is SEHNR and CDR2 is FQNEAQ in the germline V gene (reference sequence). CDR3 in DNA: TGTGCCAGCAGACCTAATCCCGGGGGTGGTGCTGAAGCTTTCTTT. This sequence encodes CASRPNPGGGAEAFF.

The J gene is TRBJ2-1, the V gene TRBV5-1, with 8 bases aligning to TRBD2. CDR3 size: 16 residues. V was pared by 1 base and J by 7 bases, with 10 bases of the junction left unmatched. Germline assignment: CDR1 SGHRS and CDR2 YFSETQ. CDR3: CASSLNLAGIGNEQFF. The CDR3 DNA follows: TGCGCCAGCAGCTTGAACTTAGCGGGAATAGGAAATGAGCAGTTCTTC.

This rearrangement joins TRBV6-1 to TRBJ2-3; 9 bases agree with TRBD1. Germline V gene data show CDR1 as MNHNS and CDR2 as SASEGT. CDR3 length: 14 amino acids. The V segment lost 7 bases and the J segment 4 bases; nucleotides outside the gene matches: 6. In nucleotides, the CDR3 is TGTGCCAGCACGGATCGACAGGGGGCAGATACGCAGTATTTT. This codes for CASTDRQGADTQYF.

The CDR3 sequence is CASSALLAGDGDEQFF. The CDR3 DNA is TGCGCCAGCAGCGCCCTCCTAGCGGGAGACGGCGATGAGCAGTTCTTC. The gene calls are TRBV5-1 and TRBJ2-1, with 10 bases that match TRBD2. Germline CDR1 and CDR2: SGHRS and YFSETQ. The V segment lost 4 bases and the J segment 8 bases; nucleotides outside the gene matches: 12. The CDR3 runs 16 residues.

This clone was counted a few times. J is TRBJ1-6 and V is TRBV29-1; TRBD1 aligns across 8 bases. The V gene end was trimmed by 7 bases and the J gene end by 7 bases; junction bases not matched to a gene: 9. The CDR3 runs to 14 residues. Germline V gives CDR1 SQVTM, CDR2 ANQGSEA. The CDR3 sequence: CSGVGQVPNSPLHF. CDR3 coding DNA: TGCAGCGGCGTGGGACAGGTGCCCAATTCACCCCTCCACTTT. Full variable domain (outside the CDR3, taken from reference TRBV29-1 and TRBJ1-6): SAVISQKPSRDICQRGTSLTIQCQVDSQVTMMFWYRQQPGQSLTLIATANQGSEATYESGFVIDKFPISRPNLTFSTLTVSNMSPEDSSIYLCSGVGQVPNSPLHFGNGTRLTVT.

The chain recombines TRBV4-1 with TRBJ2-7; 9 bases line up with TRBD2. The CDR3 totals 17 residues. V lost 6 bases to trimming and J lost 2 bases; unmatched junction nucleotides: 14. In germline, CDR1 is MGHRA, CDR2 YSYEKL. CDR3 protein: CASSRLAALLGAYEQYF. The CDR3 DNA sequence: TGCGCCAGCAGTCGACTAGCGGCCCTCCTTGGGGCCTACGAGCAGTACTTC.

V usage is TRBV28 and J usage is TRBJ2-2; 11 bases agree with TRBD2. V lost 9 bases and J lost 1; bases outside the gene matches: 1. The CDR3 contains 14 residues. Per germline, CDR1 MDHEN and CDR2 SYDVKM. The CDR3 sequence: CASGTSGNTGELFF. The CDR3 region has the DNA TGTGCCAGTGGGACTAGCGGGAACACCGGGGAGCTGTTTTTT.

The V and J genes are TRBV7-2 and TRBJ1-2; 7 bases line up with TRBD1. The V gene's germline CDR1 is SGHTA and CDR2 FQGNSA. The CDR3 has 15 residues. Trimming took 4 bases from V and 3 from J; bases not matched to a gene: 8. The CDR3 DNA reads TGTGCCAGCAGCTCGATGACAGGGCGGGACTATGGCTACACCTTC. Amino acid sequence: CASSSMTGRDYGYTF.

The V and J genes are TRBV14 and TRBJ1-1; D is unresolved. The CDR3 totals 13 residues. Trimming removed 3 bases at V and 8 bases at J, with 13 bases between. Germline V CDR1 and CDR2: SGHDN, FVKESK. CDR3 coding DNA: TGTGCCAGCAGCCACTCCGTCTCGGGAGAAGCTTTCTTT. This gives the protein CASSHSVSGEAFF.

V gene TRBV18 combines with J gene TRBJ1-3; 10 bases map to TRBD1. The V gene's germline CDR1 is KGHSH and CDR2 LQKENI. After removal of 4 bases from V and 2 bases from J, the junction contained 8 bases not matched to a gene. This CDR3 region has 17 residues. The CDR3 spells CASSLVPGQGTGNTIYF. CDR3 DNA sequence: TGTGCCAGCTCACTCGTTCCGGGACAGGGGACTGGAAACACCATATATTTT.

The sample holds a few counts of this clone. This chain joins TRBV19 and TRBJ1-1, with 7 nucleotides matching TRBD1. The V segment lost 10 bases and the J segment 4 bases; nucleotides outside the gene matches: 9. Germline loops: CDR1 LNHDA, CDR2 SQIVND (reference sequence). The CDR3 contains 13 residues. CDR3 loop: CATQRQGSTEAFF. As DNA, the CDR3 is TGTGCCACCCAGAGACAGGGTTCCACTGAAGCTTTCTTT.

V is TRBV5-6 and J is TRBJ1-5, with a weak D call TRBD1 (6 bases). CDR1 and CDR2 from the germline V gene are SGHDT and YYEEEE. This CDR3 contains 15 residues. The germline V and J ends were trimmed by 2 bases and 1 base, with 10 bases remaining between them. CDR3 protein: CASSLYQGSNQPQHF. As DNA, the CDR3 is TGTGCCAGCAGCTTATACCAGGGGAGCAATCAGCCCCAGCATTTT.

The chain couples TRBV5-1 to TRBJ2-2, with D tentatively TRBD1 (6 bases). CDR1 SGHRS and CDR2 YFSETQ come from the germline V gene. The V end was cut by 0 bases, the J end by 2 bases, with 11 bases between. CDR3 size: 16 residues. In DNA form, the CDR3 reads TGCGCCAGCAGCTTGGCGCCGACAGGAAACACCGGGGAGCTGTTTTTT. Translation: CASSLAPTGNTGELFF. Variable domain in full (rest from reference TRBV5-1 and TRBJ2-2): KAGVTQTPRYLIKTRGQQVTLSCSPISGHRSVSWYQQTPGQGLQFLFEYFSETQRNKGNFPGRFSGRQFSNSRSEMNVSTLELGDSALYLCASSLAPTGNTGELFFGEGSRLTVL.

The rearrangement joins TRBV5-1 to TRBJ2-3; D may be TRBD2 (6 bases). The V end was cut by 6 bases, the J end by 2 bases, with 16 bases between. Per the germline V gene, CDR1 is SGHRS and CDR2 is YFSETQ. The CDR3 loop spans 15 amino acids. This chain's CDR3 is CASTVSGVITDTQYF. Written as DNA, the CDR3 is TGCGCCAGCACGGTTAGCGGAGTAATCACAGATACGCAGTATTTT.

The CDR3 sequence is CASSPEGRAGNTEAFF. The CDR3 nucleotides are TGTGCCAGCAGCCCCGAGGGAAGAGCGGGGAACACTGAAGCTTTCTTT. J is TRBJ1-1 and V is TRBV5-8; D remains ambiguous. Germline lookup yields CDR1 SGHTS and CDR2 YDEGEE. V lost 4 bases and J 1 base, leaving 17 bases between the germline ends. This CDR3 is built from 16 residues. Full variable domain (missing parts from reference TRBV5-8 and TRBJ1-1): EAGVTQSPTHLIKTRGQQATLRCSPISGHTSVYWYQQALGLGLQFLLWYDEGEERNRGNFPPRFSGRQFPNYSSELNVNALELEDSALYLCASSPEGRAGNTEAFFGQGTRLTVV.

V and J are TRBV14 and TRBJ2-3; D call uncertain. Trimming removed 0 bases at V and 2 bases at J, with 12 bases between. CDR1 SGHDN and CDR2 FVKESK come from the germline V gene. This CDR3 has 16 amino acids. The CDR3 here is CASSQDLTPLTDTQYF. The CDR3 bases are TGTGCCAGCAGCCAAGATCTTACTCCTCTCACAGATACGCAGTATTTT.

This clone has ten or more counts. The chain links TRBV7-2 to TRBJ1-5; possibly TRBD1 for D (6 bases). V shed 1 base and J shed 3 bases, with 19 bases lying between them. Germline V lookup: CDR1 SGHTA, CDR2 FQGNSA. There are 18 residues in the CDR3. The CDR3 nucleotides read TGTGCCAGCAGCTTAGTTTCCTTCGGACAGATCATCAATCAGCCCCAGCATTTT. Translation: CASSLVSFGQIINQPQHF.

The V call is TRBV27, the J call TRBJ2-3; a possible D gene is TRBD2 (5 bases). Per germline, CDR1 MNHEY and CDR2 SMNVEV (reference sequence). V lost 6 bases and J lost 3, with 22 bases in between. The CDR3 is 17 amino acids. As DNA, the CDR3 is TGTGCCAGCAGCCACCGTGGCGGGCTATTTTATACAGATACGCAGTATTTT. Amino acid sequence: CASSHRGGLFYTDTQYF.

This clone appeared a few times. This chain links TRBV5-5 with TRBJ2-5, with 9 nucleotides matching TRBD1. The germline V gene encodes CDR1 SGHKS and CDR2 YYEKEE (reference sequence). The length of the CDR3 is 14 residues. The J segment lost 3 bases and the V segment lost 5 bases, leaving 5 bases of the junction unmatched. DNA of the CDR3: TGTGCCAGCAGTTCCGGGACAGGGAAAGAGACCCAGTACTTC. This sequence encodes CASSSGTGKETQYF.